This T cell receptor (beta chain) is drawn from a study of cytomegalovirus exposure and HLA in healthy donors. Data came from immunoSEQ multiplex PCR; TCRdb stores just in-frame clones and leaves some out. The sample holds 110,000 to 150,000 clones, 89% seen once. This CDR3 spans 13 amino acids. Deletions cut 0 bases from V and 2 bases from J, with 6 bases between. Germline V gene sequence: CDR1 SGHDT, CDR2 YYEEEE. Input material: PBMCs. This TCR came from a woman in her late teens or twenties in good health and CMV-seropositive. The rearrangement joins TRBV5-6 to TRBJ2-7; a weak D match, TRBD1 (6 bases). CDR3 coding DNA: TGTGCCAGCAGCTTGGGGGACACCTACGAGCAGTACTTC. It encodes CASSLGDTYEQYF.